This TCR beta chain was sequenced in a study of blood T cell repertoires in COVID-19. In the study overall: COVID-19 samples, acute and convalescent, were from the United States, Italy and Spain. The cDNA or gDNA used as material had been derived from T cells, B-cell-depleted T cells, or PBMCs.

CDR3 length: 13 residues. Per germline, CDR1 SGHNT and CDR2 YENEEA. Trimming pared 3 bases from V and 1 base from J, leaving 7 bases between. Produced via immunoSEQ multiplex PCR; TCRdb's table is partial and in-frame only. The sample has hundreds of thousands of clones; about 82% are singletons. The recovered donors of Cohort 3 showed two negative PCRs, clearance, or symptom resolution. The genes are TRBV11-3 and TRBJ2-7; the D gene is possibly TRBD1 (5 bases). The sample taken for sequencing was PBMCs or T cells enriched from blood (not recorded which). The TCR originated in a woman aged 50 to 65 who had recovered from COVID-19. The CDR3 here is CASSFQGSYEQYF. The CDR3 DNA is TGTGCCAGCAGCTTCCAGGGTTCCTACGAGCAGTACTTC.